This T cell receptor beta chain comes out of a study of CD8 T cells in Susac syndrome. The RNA input was about 0.5 to 1 ug, and it was reverse transcribed with random hexamers. TCRdb passed the immunoSEQ multiplex PCR reads through MiXCR, listing each CDR3 protein once. The sample has about 210,000 distinct CDR3 sequences, roughly 92% seen once. The CDR3 covers 14 residues. J lost 7 bases, V lost 6 bases, and 11 bases had no gene match. Germline CDR1 and CDR2: SGHRS and YFSETQ. Sequencing was done on a sample of CD4+ T cells from PBMCs. The chain uses TRBV5-1 and TRBJ2-7; 9 bases align to TRBD1. This receptor was obtained from a human donor in good health. In DNA, the CDR3 is TGCGCCAGCACGAATGGACAGGGGATCGGGGAGCAGTACTTC. Translating gives CASTNGQGIGEQYF.